This T cell receptor (beta chain) stems from a study of T cells in Graves' hyperthyroidism and ophthalmopathy. Trimming stripped 2 bases from V and 4 bases from J, with 24 bases between. The CDR3 extends over 17 amino acids. Germline values: CDR1 DFQATT, CDR2 SNEGSKA (reference sequence). Clinical symptoms, serum thyroxine, TRAb, thyroid ultrasound and orbital computed tomography established diagnosis. From RNA transcripts, TCR beta CDR3 regions were amplified. The study used the HTBI primer set for a first-round RT-PCR of the TCR CDR3. TCRdb re-called the multiplex PCR reads through MiXCR, storing one row per CDR3 protein. The sample holds hundreds of thousands of distinct CDR3 sequences, around 45% seen once.

The receptor's source is a woman between 18 and 29 years old with Graves' hyperthyroidism. Sequencing input: peripheral blood or thyroid tissue (not recorded which). This sequence joins TRBV20-1 and TRBJ2-7; D not resolved. Here the CDR3 DNA reads TGCAGTGCTAGAACCGCGTCGGCCACTAAACGCCGATACGAGCAGTACTTC. Translating gives CSARTASATKRRYEQYF.